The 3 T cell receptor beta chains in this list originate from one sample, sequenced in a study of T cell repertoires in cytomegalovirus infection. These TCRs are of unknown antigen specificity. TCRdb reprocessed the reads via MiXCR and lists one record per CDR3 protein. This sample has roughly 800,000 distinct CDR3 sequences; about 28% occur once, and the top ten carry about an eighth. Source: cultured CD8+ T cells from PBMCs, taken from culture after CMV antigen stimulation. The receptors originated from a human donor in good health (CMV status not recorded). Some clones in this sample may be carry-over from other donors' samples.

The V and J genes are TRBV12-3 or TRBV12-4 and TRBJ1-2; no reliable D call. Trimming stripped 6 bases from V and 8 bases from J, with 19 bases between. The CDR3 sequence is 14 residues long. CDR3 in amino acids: CASSPTGFSGGYTF. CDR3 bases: TGTGCCAGCAGCCCGACGGGGTTTAGTGGGGGCTACACCTTC.

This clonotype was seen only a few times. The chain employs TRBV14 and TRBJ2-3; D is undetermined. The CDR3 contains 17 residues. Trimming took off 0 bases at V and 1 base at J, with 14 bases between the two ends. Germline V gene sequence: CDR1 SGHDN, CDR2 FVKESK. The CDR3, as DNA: TGTGCCAGCAGCCAAGATTGGGTTGGGTTGGGCACAGATACGCAGTATTTT. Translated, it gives CASSQDWVGLGTDTQYF.

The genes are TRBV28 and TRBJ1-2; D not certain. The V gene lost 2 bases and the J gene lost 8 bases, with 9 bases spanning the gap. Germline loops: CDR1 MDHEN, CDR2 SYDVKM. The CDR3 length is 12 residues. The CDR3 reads CASSLMGEGYTF. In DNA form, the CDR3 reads TGTGCCAGCAGTTTAATGGGAGAGGGCTACACCTTC.